This record looks at one T cell receptor (beta chain) sequence and its context. CDR3 length equals 14 residues. Germline CDR1 SGHDN, CDR2 FVKESK. With V trimmed by 1 base and J by 9 bases, 7 bases remained unmatched. Source study methods: From reference gene primer amplification, estimates of nucleated cell counts were derived. Libraries were prepared by immunoSEQ multiplex PCR; TCRdb keeps only in-frame clonotypes and omits some of them. V, J and clone size are taken as reported in that table, and D and trimming were inferred from the DNA itself. The table shows fewer than 200,000 clones, with more than 75% occurring only once. This specimen comes from a study of blood T cell repertoires in COVID-19. Across the study: Both acute and convalescent COVID-19 samples were obtained from the United States, Italy and Spain. T cells, B-cell-depleted T cells, or PBMCs supplied cDNA or gDNA.

This sequence joins TRBV14 and TRBJ1-1; 8 nucleotides agree with TRBD1. This TCR came from a man aged 35 to 55 with acute or convalescent COVID-19. Sequencing was carried out using peripheral blood. CDR3 sequence reads: CASSQGGQERQAFF. CDR3 bases: TGTGCCAGCAGCCAAGGGGGACAGGAACGACAAGCTTTCTTT.